This passage covers 8 T cell receptor beta chains from one sample sequenced in a study of blood T cell repertoires in COVID-19. Sequencing was performed with immunoSEQ multiplex PCR; in TCRdb, only in-frame clones are kept and a portion is missing. The table has about 130,000 clones, about 86% seen once. Sequenced sample: peripheral blood. These TCRs come from a woman in her fifties or sixties who had recovered from COVID-19.

The V call is TRBV7-2, the J call TRBJ2-7; maybe TRBD1 (6 bases). The germline V and J ends were trimmed by 5 bases and 4 bases, with 12 bases remaining between them. Germline assignment: CDR1 SGHTA and CDR2 FQGNSA. The CDR3 extends over 13 amino acids. CDR3: CASSRDTRYEQYF. The CDR3 DNA follows: TGTGCCAGCAGCCGGGACACAAGGTACGAGCAGTACTTC.

The chain is built from TRBV10-1 and TRBJ2-7; 10 bases map to TRBD2. The CDR3 consists of 13 residues. Germline values: CDR1 WNHNN, CDR2 SYGVQD (reference sequence). With V trimmed by 9 bases and J by 3 bases, 5 bases remained unmatched. The CDR3 loop is CASPGLACYEQYF. CDR3 DNA sequence: TGCGCCAGTCCGGGACTAGCGTGCTACGAGCAGTACTTC.

This clone was recorded only once. This sequence joins TRBV3-1 (or the pseudogene TRBV3-2) and TRBJ2-7; possible D gene TRBD2, 7 bases. Trimming removed 5 bases at V and 5 bases at J, with 16 bases between. The length of the CDR3 is 14 residues. The germline V gene encodes CDR1 LGHDT and CDR2 YNNKEL (reference sequence). The CDR3: CASSRGGERNEQYF. The CDR3 DNA sequence: TGTGCCAGCAGCAGGGGGGGGGAAAGGAACGAGCAGTACTTC.

The chain joins TRBV12-3 or TRBV12-4 to TRBJ2-7; D remains unclear. V was shortened by 6 bases and J by 5 bases, with 14 bases between the two germline ends. This CDR3 has 13 amino acids. The CDR3 DNA reads as TGTGCCAGCAGCGGAGAGACTCCACACGAGCAGTACTTC. Its protein product is CASSGETPHEQYF.

The V call is TRBV10-3, the J call TRBJ1-6, with D unclear. Germline CDR1 ENHRY, CDR2 SYGVKD. This CDR3 has 14 residues. Trimming stripped 0 bases from V and 7 bases from J, with 7 bases between. CDR3 in DNA: TGTGCCATCAGTGAGTCGTCGGGGAATTCACCCCTCCACTTT. Encoded protein: CAISESSGNSPLHF.

The V gene is TRBV9, the J gene TRBJ2-6; D might be TRBD1 (5 bases). Trimming stripped 1 base from V and 1 base from J, with 9 bases between. CDR3 length: 16 amino acids. The V gene's germline CDR1 is SGDLS and CDR2 YYNGEE. CDR3 protein: CASSVSPGSGANVLTF. As DNA, the CDR3 is TGTGCCAGCAGCGTATCCCCAGGGTCTGGGGCCAACGTCCTGACTTTC.

The chain uses TRBV5-1 and TRBJ2-1; a weak D match, TRBD2 (7 bases). CDR1 and CDR2 from the germline V gene are SGHRS and YFSETQ. The CDR3 spans 16 residues. V lost 3 bases and J 4 bases, leaving 17 bases between the germline ends. CDR3 DNA: TGCGCCAGCAGCTCTACCGACGGGGGGACATACAATGAGCAGTTCTTC. Its translation: CASSSTDGGTYNEQFF.

CDR3 DNA sequence: TGTGCCAGCAGTTACTCGATGCAGGGAAATCAGCCCCAGCATTTT. The encoded protein is CASSYSMQGNQPQHF. V is TRBV6-6 and J is TRBJ1-5; TRBD1 is a possible D gene (5 bases). The germline V and J ends were trimmed by 0 bases and 4 bases, with 10 bases remaining between them. This CDR3 is 15 amino acids long. In germline, CDR1 is MNHNY, CDR2 SVGAGI (reference sequence).